These T cell receptor beta chains were read from a single sample in a study of T-cell memory formation after mild COVID-19. TCRdb used MiXCR to reprocess the 5' RACE reads, holding one entry per CDR3 protein. Altogether 390,000 or so distinct CDR3 sequences are present, about 16% being singletons, with the ten largest covering 20% to 25%. Sequenced input: PBMCs or a T cell subset sorted from them (not recorded which). These receptors originate from a young man who had mild COVID-19 (a few samples of this study predate the infection). Cell type and time point are not known. The CDR3 runs from the conserved cysteine through the conserved F or W. A D gene is named only where the DNA matches it firmly. The size field is filled for only some rows; it gives once, few, many or a size class.

j_call | clone_size | v_call | d_call | cdr3_aa | cdr3_nt
TRBJ2-5 | few | TRBV20-1 | . | CSAPRVETQYF | TGCAGTGCTCCCCGTGTGGAGACCCAGTACTTC
TRBJ2-7 | . | TRBV10-3 | TRBD1 | CAIGGQGPGEQYF | TGTGCCATCGGGGGACAGGGGCCCGGCGAGCAGTACTTC
TRBJ2-3 | few | TRBV29-1 | . | CSVRLLPDTQYF | TGCAGCGTTCGACTCCTCCCAGATACGCAGTATTTT
TRBJ1-1 | few | TRBV6-2/TRBV6-3 | . | CASSPMDTEAFF | TGTGCCAGCAGCCCCATGGACACTGAAGCTTTCTTT
TRBJ2-7 | few | TRBV20-1 | TRBD1 | CSARGTGSYEQYF | TGCAGTGCTAGAGGGACAGGCTCCTACGAGCAGTACTTC
TRBJ1-1 | few | TRBV12-3/TRBV12-4 | . | CASSSSPRRRTEAFF | TGTGCCAGCAGTTCATCCCCCAGGCGGCGGACTGAAGCTTTCTTT
TRBJ1-5 | few | TRBV21-1 | . | CASSTSRRGQPQHF | TGTGCCAGCAGCACGAGTAGGCGGGGTCAGCCCCAGCATTTT
TRBJ1-1 | few | TRBV6-2/TRBV6-3 | . | CASSMAGREAFF | TGTGCCAGCAGCATGGCAGGACGTGAAGCTTTCTTT
TRBJ2-7 | . | TRBV7-9 | . | CASSLAPSSSYEQYF | TGTGCCAGCAGCTTAGCACCCTCCTCCTCCTACGAGCAGTACTTC
TRBJ1-1 | many | TRBV6-2/TRBV6-3 | TRBD1 | CASSYDLTGEATEAFF | TGTGCCAGCAGTTACGACCTGACAGGGGAGGCCACTGAAGCTTTCTTT
TRBJ1-1 | . | TRBV2 | TRBD1 | CASRRGDRGAEAFF | TGTGCCAGCAGGAGGGGCGACAGGGGCGCTGAAGCTTTCTTT
TRBJ1-1 | . | TRBV20-1 | TRBD1 | CSASDRVGAFF | TGCAGTGCTAGCGACAGGGTTGGAGCTTTCTTT
TRBJ1-3 | few | TRBV7-6 | . | CASSPGGDGNTIYF | TGTGCCAGCAGCCCCGGGGGGGACGGAAACACCATATATTTT
TRBJ2-7 | . | TRBV11-2 | TRBD1 | CASSLGGRVQGANF | TGTGCCAGCAGCTTAGGCGGTAGGGTACAGGGGGCTAACTTC
TRBJ1-3 | many | TRBV12-3/TRBV12-4 | . | CASSYRRYSGNTIYF | TGTGCCAGCAGTTACAGAAGATACTCTGGAAACACCATATATTTT
TRBJ1-4 | . | TRBV20-1 | . | CSARDRTTIEKLFF | TGCAGTGCTAGAGATCGGACGACCATAGAAAAACTGTTTTTT
TRBJ2-7 | many | TRBV7-2 | . | CASSSPEVAYEQYF | TGTGCCAGCAGCTCGCCCGAGGTCGCTTACGAGCAGTACTTC
TRBJ1-2 | . | TRBV6-1 | . | CASMKERYTF | TGTGCCAGCATGAAGGAGCGCTACACCTTC
TRBJ1-6 | . | TRBV6-1 | . | CASSEGEGPLSPLHF | TGTGCCAGCAGTGAAGGGGAGGGGCCTCTCTCACCCCTCCACTTT
TRBJ2-5 | few | TRBV7-9 | . | CASSLESSTQYF | TGTGCCAGCAGCTTAGAATCTTCGACCCAGTACTTC
TRBJ2-7 | . | TRBV7-2 | . | CASSGLGSAIEQYF | TGTGCCAGCAGCGGTCTAGGGTCCGCCATCGAGCAGTACTTC
TRBJ2-1 | . | TRBV7-6 | . | CASSLAPRLLSYNEQFF | TGTGCCAGCAGCTTAGCACCCCGTCTATTGTCCTACAATGAGCAGTTCTTC
TRBJ2-5 | . | TRBV5-8 | TRBD1 | CASSHGDRETQYF | TGTGCCAGCAGCCATGGGGACAGAGAGACCCAGTACTTC
TRBJ2-5 | . | TRBV6-5 | . | CASSYTAGVGETQYF | TGTGCCAGCAGTTACACCGCTGGGGTGGGCGAGACCCAGTACTTC
TRBJ2-1 | few | TRBV6-1 | . | CASSDPGSYNEQFF | TGTGCCAGCAGTGACCCCGGCTCATACAATGAGCAGTTCTTC
TRBJ2-3 | few | TRBV6-2/TRBV6-3 | TRBD2 | CASRRGGLEDTQYF | TGTGCCAGCAGGCGGGGGGGCCTCGAAGATACGCAGTATTTT
TRBJ1-1 | . | TRBV7-9 | . | CASTSGEEGTEAFF | TGTGCCAGCACCTCCGGGGAGGAGGGTACTGAAGCTTTCTTT